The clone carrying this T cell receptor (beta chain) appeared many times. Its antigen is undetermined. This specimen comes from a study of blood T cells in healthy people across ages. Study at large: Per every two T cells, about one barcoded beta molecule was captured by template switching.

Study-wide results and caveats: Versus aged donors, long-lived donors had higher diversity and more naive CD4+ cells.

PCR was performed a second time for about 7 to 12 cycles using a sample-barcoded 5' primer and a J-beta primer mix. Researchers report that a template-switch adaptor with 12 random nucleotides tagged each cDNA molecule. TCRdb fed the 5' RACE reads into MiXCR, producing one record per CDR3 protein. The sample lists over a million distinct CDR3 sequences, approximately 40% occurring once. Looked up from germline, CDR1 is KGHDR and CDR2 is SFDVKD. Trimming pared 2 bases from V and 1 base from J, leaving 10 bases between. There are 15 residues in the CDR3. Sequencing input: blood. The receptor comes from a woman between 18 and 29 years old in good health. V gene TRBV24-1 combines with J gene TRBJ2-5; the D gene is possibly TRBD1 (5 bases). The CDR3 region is CATSDSTDFQETQYF. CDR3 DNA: TGTGCCACCAGTGATTCGACAGACTTCCAAGAGACCCAGTACTTC.